Below, one TCR beta chain is given with its context. These data belong to a study of blood T cell repertoires in COVID-19. Study in general: Sites in the United States, Italy and Spain provided acute and convalescent COVID-19 samples. PBMCs, B-cell-depleted T cells, or T cells provided the cDNA or gDNA that made up the material.

As processed by the authors: Researchers report that nucleated cell counts were estimated from reference gene primer amplification. Produced via immunoSEQ multiplex PCR; TCRdb's table is partial and in-frame only. The DNA gave D and trimming, while V, J and clone size come from that table. Counted here are roughly 670,000 clones, 70% to 90% occurring once; the ten biggest clones make up about 0.26%. The clonotype comes from a woman aged 18-29 years with acute or convalescent COVID-19. The sequencing sample was made of peripheral blood.

CDR3 residues: CASSLVGVGDNEQFF. CDR3 bases: TGTGCCAGCAGCTTAGTCGGGGTTGGGGACAATGAGCAGTTCTTC. The V gene is TRBV11-1, the J gene TRBJ2-1; tentative D call: TRBD2 (5 bases). Germline V gives CDR1 SGHAT, CDR2 FQDESV (reference sequence). The length of the CDR3 is 15 residues. The V gene lost 1 base and the J gene lost 5 bases, with 12 bases spanning the gap.